Detailed here is one T cell receptor beta chain. The data derive from a study of blood T cell repertoires in COVID-19. For the study at large: From T cells, B-cell-depleted T cells, or PBMCs came the material, which was cDNA or gDNA.

Per the original methods: The assay estimated nucleated cells by amplifying reference gene primers. Method: immunoSEQ multiplex PCR; TCRdb's copy keeps in-frame clones and lacks some. V, J and clone size are those of that table, while D and trimming were read from the DNA. The table has more than 100,000 clones, about 91% seen once. With 2 bases removed from V and 1 base from J, the gap between germline ends came to 5 bases. There are 13 residues in the CDR3. The germline CDR1 and CDR2 sequences are SGHTA and FQGNSA. The receptor comes from a human donor in a cohort sampled during active COVID-19. Sequencing was done on a sample of peripheral blood. The chain couples TRBV7-2 to TRBJ1-2; D is uncertain. The CDR3 sequence is CASSLIHNYGYTF. The CDR3 bases are TGTGCCAGCAGCTTAATACATAACTATGGCTACACCTTC.